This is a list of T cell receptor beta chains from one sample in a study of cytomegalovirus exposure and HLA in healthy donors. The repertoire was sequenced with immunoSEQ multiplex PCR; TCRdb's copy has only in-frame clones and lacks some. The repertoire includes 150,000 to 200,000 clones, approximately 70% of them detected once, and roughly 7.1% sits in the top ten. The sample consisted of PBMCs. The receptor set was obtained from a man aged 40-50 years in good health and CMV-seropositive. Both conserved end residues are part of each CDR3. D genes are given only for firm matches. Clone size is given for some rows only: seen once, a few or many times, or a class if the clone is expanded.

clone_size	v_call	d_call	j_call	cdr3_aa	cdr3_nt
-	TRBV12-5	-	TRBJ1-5	CASGLVLRGARDGNQPQHF	TGTGCTAGTGGTTTGGTACTGCGGGGGGCAAGGGACGGGAATCAGCCCCAGCATTTT
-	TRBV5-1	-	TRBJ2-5	CASSHPSRGETQYF	TGCGCCAGCAGCCACCCTTCCAGGGGAGAGACCCAGTACTTC
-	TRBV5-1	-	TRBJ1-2	CASSLISANYGYTF	TGCGCCAGCAGCTTGATCTCAGCTAACTATGGCTACACCTTC
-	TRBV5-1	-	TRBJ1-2	CASSLTEGLGYTF	TGCGCCAGCAGCCTGACAGAAGGTCTGGGCTACACCTTC
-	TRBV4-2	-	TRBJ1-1	CASSQGRQGRGSSTEAFF	TGTGCCAGCAGCCAAGGCAGGCAGGGGAGGGGCTCATCGACTGAAGCTTTCTTT
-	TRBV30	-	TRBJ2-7	CAWSVGRLYEQYF	TGTGCCTGGAGTGTCGGCAGGCTCTACGAGCAGTACTTC
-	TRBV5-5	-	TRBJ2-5	CASSLEGLAQETQYF	TGTGCCAGCAGCTTGGAGGGACTGGCCCAAGAGACCCAGTACTTC
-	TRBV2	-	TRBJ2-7	CASGGDAPYEQYF	TGTGCCAGTGGCGGGGACGCACCCTACGAGCAGTACTTC
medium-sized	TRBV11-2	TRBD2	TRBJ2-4	CASSLLAGGPNIQYF	TGTGCCAGCAGCTTACTAGCGGGGGGCCCAAACATTCAGTACTTC
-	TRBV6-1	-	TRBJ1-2	CASSNEGDARGGYTF	TGTGCCAGCAGTAATGAAGGAGACGCTCGAGGTGGCTACACCTTC
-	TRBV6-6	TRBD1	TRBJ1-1	CASSYPMTGRATEAFF	TGTGCCAGCAGTTACCCGATGACAGGGCGAGCCACTGAAGCTTTCTTT
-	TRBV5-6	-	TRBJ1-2	CASSPGYGYTF	TGTGCCAGCAGTCCGGGGTATGGCTACACCTTC
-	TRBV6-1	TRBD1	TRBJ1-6	CASSAGQSPNSPLHF	TGTGCCAGCAGTGCGGGACAGTCCCCGAATTCACCCCTCCACTTT
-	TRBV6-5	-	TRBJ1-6	CASSYWSGDDSPLHF	TGTGCCAGCAGTTACTGGTCAGGGGATGATTCACCCCTCCACTTT
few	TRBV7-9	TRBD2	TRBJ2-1	CASSLFSGGDYNEQFF	TGTGCCAGCAGCTTATTTAGCGGGGGTGACTACAATGAGCAGTTCTTC
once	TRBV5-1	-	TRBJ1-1	CASSVSYRTEAFF	TGCGCCAGCTCGGTAAGTTACCGCACTGAAGCTTTCTTT
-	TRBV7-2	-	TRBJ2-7	CASSLAAGRLEQYF	TGTGCCAGCAGCTTAGCGGCCGGTCGACTCGAGCAGTACTTC
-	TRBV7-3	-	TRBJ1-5	CASSRGGQPQHF	TGTGCCAGCAGCCGGGGGGGGCAGCCCCAGCATTTT
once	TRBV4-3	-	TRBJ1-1	CASSQDLGTGAEAFF	TGCGCCAGCAGCCAAGATTTGGGCACGGGGGCTGAAGCTTTCTTT
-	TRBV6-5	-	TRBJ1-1	CASSYPAGGGQTEAFF	TGTGCCAGCAGTTACCCCGCCGGGGGGGGGCAAACTGAAGCTTTCTTT
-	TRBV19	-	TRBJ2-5	CASSTRSRVGETQYF	TGTGCCAGTAGTACCCGGTCCAGGGTAGGGGAGACCCAGTACTTC
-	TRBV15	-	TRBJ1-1	CATSRPLGGGWGAFF	TGTGCCACCAGCAGACCATTGGGTGGGGGCTGGGGAGCTTTCTTT
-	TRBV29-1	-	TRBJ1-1	CSVARGGGTEAFF	TGCAGCGTTGCAAGAGGGGGGGGCACTGAAGCTTTCTTT
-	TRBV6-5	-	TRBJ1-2	CASSSTDYGYTF	TGTGCCAGCAGCTCGACAGACTATGGCTACACCTTC
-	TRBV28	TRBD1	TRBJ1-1	CASRPGQINTEAFF	TGTGCCAGCAGGCCGGGACAGATAAACACTGAAGCTTTCTTT
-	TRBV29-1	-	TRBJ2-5	CSVIDSRIQETQYF	TGCAGCGTAATAGACAGCAGAATTCAAGAGACCCAGTACTTC
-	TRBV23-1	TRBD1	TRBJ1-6	CASLRQGYNSPLHF	TGCGCCAGCCTACGACAGGGTTATAATTCACCCCTCCACTTT
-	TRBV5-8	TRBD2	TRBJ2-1	CASSLGRLAGGNEQFF	TGTGCCAGCAGCTTGGGGAGACTAGCGGGGGGGAATGAGCAGTTCTTC
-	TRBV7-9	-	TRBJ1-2	CASSGAGNYGYTF	TGTGCCAGCAGCGGTGCGGGAAACTATGGCTACACCTTC
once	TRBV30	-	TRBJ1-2	CAWTDREPYGYTF	TGTGCCTGGACGGACAGAGAACCCTATGGCTACACCTTC
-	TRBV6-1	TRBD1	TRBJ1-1	CASSARGGGVQAFF	TGTGCCAGCAGTGCCCGCGGAGGGGGCGTACAAGCTTTCTTT
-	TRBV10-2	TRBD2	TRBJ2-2	CASSESGLAGANTGELFF	TGCGCCAGCAGTGAGTCGGGACTAGCGGGTGCGAACACCGGGGAGCTGTTTTTT
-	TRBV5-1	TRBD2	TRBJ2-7	CASRSSSGGTEQYF	TGCGCCAGCAGGTCCTCTAGCGGGGGGACCGAGCAGTACTTC
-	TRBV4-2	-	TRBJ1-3	CASSQETRIYGNTIYF	TGTGCCAGCAGCCAAGAGACACGGATATATGGAAACACCATATATTTT
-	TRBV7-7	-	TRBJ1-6	CASSLSVGQHNSPLHF	TGTGCTAGCAGCTTATCGGTCGGACAGCATAATTCACCCCTCCACTTT
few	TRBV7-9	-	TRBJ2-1	CASSLGQGYSEQFF	TGTGCCAGCAGCTTAGGCCAGGGGTACAGTGAGCAGTTCTTC
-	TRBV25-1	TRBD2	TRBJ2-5	CASSEESLAGYLGETQYF	TGTGCCAGCAGTGAAGAAAGTCTAGCGGGGTACCTCGGAGAGACCCAGTACTTC
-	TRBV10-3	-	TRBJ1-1	CAIGGEAAFF	TGTGCCATCGGGGGGGAGGCGGCTTTCTTT
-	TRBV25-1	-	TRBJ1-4	CASSAGATNEKLFF	TGTGCCAGCAGTGCCGGTGCAACTAATGAAAAACTGTTTTTT
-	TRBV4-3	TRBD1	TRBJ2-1	CASSQLRDRSTYNEQFF	TGCGCCAGCAGCCAGCTCCGGGACAGGTCTACCTACAATGAGCAGTTCTTC
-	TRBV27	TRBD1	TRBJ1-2	CASSNRTGAQLGDYGYTF	TGTGCCAGCAGCAATAGGACAGGGGCCCAACTCGGGGACTATGGCTACACCTTC
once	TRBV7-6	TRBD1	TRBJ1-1	CASSPGQGLTEAFF	TGTGCCAGCAGCCCGGGACAGGGTCTTACTGAAGCTTTCTTT
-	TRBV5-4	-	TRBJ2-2	CASSLDVGRGSIGELFF	TGTGCCAGCAGCTTGGATGTGGGCAGGGGTAGTATCGGGGAGCTGTTTTTT